This TCR beta chain emerged from a study of cytomegalovirus exposure and HLA in healthy donors. CDR1 is KGHSH and CDR2 is LQKENI in the germline V gene. V lost 4 bases and J lost 4, with 14 bases in between. The CDR3 is made up of 15 amino acids. The PCR used 60 Vbeta and 13 Jbeta primers. Original analysis: An analysis that came later counted 77 million or so unique TCR beta chains, around 12 million shared. TCRdb's table, derived via immunoSEQ multiplex PCR, lists solely in-frame clones and lacks some. The D gene and trimming were derived from the DNA, and the V and J assignments and clone size from that table. The sample records under 150,000 clones, 80% being singletons.

The TCR was taken from a woman aged 40 to 50 in good health and CMV-seronegative. The material sequenced was PBMCs. The chain employs TRBV18 and TRBJ2-1; a weak D match, TRBD2 (6 bases). The CDR3 nucleotides read TGTGCCAGCTCACTTCGGGACGGGGGATACAATGAGCAGTTCTTC. Protein: CASSLRDGGYNEQFF.